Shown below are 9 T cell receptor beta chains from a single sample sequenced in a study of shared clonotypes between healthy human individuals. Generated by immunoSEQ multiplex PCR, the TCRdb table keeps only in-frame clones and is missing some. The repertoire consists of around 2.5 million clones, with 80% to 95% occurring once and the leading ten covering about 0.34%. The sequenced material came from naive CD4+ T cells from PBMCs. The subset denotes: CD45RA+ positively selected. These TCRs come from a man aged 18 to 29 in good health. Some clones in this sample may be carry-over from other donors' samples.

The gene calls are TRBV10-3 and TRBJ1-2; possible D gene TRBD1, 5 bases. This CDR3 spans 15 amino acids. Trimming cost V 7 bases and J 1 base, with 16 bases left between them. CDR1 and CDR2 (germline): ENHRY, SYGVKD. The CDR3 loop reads CAITKDRGLNYGYTF. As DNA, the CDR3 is TGTGCCATCACCAAGGACCGGGGACTTAACTATGGCTACACCTTC.

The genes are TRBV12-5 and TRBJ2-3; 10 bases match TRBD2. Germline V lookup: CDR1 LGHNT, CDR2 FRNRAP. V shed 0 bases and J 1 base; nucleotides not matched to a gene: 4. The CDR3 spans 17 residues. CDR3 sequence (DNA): TGTGCTAGTGGTTTGGTACATCTAGCGGGGGGCACAGATACGCAGTATTTT. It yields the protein CASGLVHLAGGTDTQYF.

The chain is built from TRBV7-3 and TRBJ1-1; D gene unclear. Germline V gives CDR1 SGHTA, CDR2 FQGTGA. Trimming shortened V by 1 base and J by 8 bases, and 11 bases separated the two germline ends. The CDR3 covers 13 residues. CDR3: CASSLRAAEEAFF. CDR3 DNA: TGTGCCAGCAGCTTAAGAGCGGCCGAAGAAGCTTTCTTT.

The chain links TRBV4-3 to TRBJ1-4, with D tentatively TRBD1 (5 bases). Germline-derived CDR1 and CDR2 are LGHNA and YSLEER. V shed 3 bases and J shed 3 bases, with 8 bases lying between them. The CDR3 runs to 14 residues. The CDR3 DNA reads TGCGCCAGCAGCCACCGGGACTCTAATGAAAAACTGTTTTTT. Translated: CASSHRDSNEKLFF.

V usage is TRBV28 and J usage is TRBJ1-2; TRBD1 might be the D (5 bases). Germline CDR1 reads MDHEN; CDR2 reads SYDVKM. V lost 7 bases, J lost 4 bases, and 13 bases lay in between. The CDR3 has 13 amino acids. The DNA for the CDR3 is TGTGCCAGCAATACGGGGGGAACCTATGGCTACACCTTC. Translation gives CASNTGGTYGYTF.

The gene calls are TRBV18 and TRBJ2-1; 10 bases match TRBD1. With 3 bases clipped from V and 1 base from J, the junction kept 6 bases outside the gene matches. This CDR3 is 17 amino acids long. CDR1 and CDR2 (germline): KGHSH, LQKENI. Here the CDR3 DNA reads TGTGCCAGCTCACCGCAGGGACAGGGGTTGTCCTACAATGAGCAGTTCTTC. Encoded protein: CASSPQGQGLSYNEQFF.

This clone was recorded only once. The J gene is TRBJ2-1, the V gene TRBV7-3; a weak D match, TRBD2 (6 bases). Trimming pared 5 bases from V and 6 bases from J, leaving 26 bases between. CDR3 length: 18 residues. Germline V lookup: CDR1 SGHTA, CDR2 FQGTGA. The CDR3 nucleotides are TGTGCCAGCAGCCAGGCGTGGGCCCAAGCGGGCCGGATCAATGAGCAGTTCTTC. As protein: CASSQAWAQAGRINEQFF.

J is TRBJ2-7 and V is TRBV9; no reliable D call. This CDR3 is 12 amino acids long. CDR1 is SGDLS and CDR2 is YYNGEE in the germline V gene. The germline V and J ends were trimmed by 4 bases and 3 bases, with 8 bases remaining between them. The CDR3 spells CASSPDFYEQYF. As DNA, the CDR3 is TGTGCCAGCAGCCCTGACTTCTACGAGCAGTACTTC.

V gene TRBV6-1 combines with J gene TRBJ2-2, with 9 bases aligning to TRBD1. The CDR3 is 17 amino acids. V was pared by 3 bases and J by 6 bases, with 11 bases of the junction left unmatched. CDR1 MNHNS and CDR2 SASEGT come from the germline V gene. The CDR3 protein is CASSEILPGQGAGELFF. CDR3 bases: TGTGCCAGCAGTGAGATACTGCCGGGACAGGGAGCCGGGGAGCTGTTTTTT.